This TCR beta chain was obtained from a study of cytomegalovirus exposure and HLA in healthy donors. Turning to this clone: The antigen is unknown.

Findings and limits, study-wide: Cytomegalovirus-associated TCR beta chains were listed, numbering 164. Being productive about 90% or about 30% of the time was typical of most TCR beta V segments in an earlier analysis. Immune exposure information available was restricted to CMV serostatus.

The study ran its PCR with 60 Vbeta and 13 Jbeta primers. The table came from immunoSEQ multiplex PCR; TCRdb's copy has only in-frame clones and leaves some out. Of roughly 150,000 clones in the sample, roughly 80% are singletons; the top ten hold less than 2.5%. The CDR3 runs to 13 residues. The V gene's germline CDR1 is WNHNN and CDR2 SYGVQD (reference sequence). V was cut by 4 bases and J by 10 bases, with 11 bases left in between. This clonotype was sampled from a male donor in good health and CMV-seronegative. The chain combines TRBV10-1 with TRBJ1-6; D perhaps matches TRBD1 (6 bases). Source material: PBMCs. The CDR3 sequence is CASSANRESPLHF. As DNA, the CDR3 is TGCGCCAGCAGTGCAAACAGGGAATCACCCCTCCACTTT.